The 15 T cell receptor beta chains below were found in one sample sequenced in a study of T cells after yellow fever vaccination. Using its own MiXCR run on the 5' RACE reads, TCRdb lists one record per CDR3 protein. Seen here are 280,000 or so distinct CDR3 sequences, 8.7% observed once, and the top ten hold around 3.5%. The input for sequencing was CD4+ T cells sorted from PBMCs, taken 5 days after the yellow fever booster vaccination. These receptors were collected from a man between 18 and 29 years old who received the YFV17D yellow fever vaccine.

This clonotype was counted many times. This rearrangement joins TRBV7-9 to TRBJ1-2; the match to TRBD1 covers 10 bases. The V gene's germline CDR1 is SEHNR and CDR2 FQNEAQ (reference sequence). V trimming: 0 bases; J trimming: 8 bases; junction bases outside the gene matches: 0. The CDR3 covers 13 residues. The CDR3 nucleotides read TGTGCCAGCAGCTTAGCGACAGGGGGCGGCTACACCTTC. Amino acid sequence: CASSLATGGGYTF.

The chain is built from TRBV11-1 and TRBJ2-7, with D unclear. CDR3 length: 13 amino acids. The V gene's germline CDR1 is SGHAT and CDR2 FQDESV (reference sequence). V was trimmed by 1 base and J by 3 bases, leaving 7 bases between them. For the CDR3, the DNA is TGTGCCAGCAGCTTAGAACCCAACTACGAGCAGTACTTC. It is translated as CASSLEPNYEQYF.

The genes are TRBV6-4 and TRBJ1-1, with D hard to call. Germline V lookup: CDR1 MRHNA, CDR2 SNTAGT. V dropped 5 bases and J dropped 0 bases, with 13 bases sitting between them. The CDR3 length is 15 residues. CDR3 in amino acids: CASSPQPQMNTEAFF. CDR3 coding DNA: TGTGCCAGCAGTCCTCAGCCTCAAATGAACACTGAAGCTTTCTTT.

The chain recombines TRBV5-1 with TRBJ1-4, with D possibly matching TRBD1 (6 bases). Trimming stripped 7 bases from V and 5 bases from J, with 12 bases between. Germline V CDR1 and CDR2: SGHRS, YFSETQ. This CDR3 contains 13 residues. The CDR3 loop reads CASGFGTNEKLFF. In DNA, the CDR3 is TGCGCCAGCGGATTCGGGACAAATGAAAAACTGTTTTTT.

This clonotype was observed many times. Its ends do not fully match the called genes, so a read error is possible. The chain couples TRBV4-2 to TRBJ1-6, with no clear D. This CDR3 spans 13 amino acids. CDR1 LGHNA and CDR2 YNFKEQ come from the germline V gene. Written as DNA, the CDR3 is TGTGCCAGCAGCCAAGCATCGGGCCTCGTCGTCGGATTT. Protein sequence: CASSQASGLVVGF.

This clonotype was seen more than once but under ten times. The V and J genes are TRBV11-2 and TRBJ1-2, with D unclear. V gave up 0 bases and J gave up 8 bases, with 13 bases separating them. Germline values: CDR1 SGHAT, CDR2 FQNNGV. The CDR3 runs 14 residues. The CDR3 is CASSLDPQARGYTF. The CDR3 DNA is TGTGCCAGCAGCTTAGACCCCCAGGCGAGGGGCTACACCTTC.

This clonotype appeared many times. The V call is TRBV10-3, the J call TRBJ1-2; tentative D call: TRBD1 (6 bases). The germline V and J ends were trimmed by 2 bases and 0 bases, with 16 bases remaining between them. The CDR3 totals 17 residues. In germline, CDR1 is ENHRY, CDR2 SYGVKD. The CDR3 loop is CAISEARGPDTNYGYTF. As DNA, the CDR3 is TGTGCCATCAGTGAGGCCCGGGGGCCAGATACTAACTATGGCTACACCTTC.

The V gene is TRBV5-6, the J gene TRBJ2-3, with D possibly being TRBD1 or TRBD2 (7 bases each). This CDR3 contains 18 residues. Germline V gene lookup returns CDR1 SGHDT and CDR2 YYEEEE. With 0 bases removed from V and 0 bases from J, the gap between germline ends came to 17 bases. The chain's CDR3 is CASSLVRQGGRSTDTQYF. CDR3 sequence (DNA): TGTGCCAGCAGCTTGGTCAGGCAGGGGGGGAGAAGCACAGATACGCAGTATTTT.

V is TRBV5-1 and J is TRBJ1-4; 7 nucleotides align to TRBD1. CDR3 length: 13 amino acids. From germline, CDR1 is SGHRS and CDR2 YFSETQ. Unmatched junction bases numbered 4, after V lost 4 bases and J lost 7 bases. CDR3 nucleotides: TGCGCCAGCAGCACCGGGACAGCTGAAAAACTGTTTTTT. Protein sequence: CASSTGTAEKLFF.

This chain links TRBV6-5 with TRBJ2-1, with 8 bases matching TRBD2. The CDR3 covers 16 residues. V shed 5 bases and J 1 base; nucleotides not matched to a gene: 7. CDR1 is MNHEY, CDR2 SVGAGI, per germline. Here the CDR3 DNA reads TGTGCCAGCAGTAGGAGCGGGGGCCATTCCTACAATGAGCAGTTCTTC. It specifies CASSRSGGHSYNEQFF.

V usage is TRBV5-6 and J usage is TRBJ2-5; D is possibly TRBD1 or TRBD2 (5 bases each). The CDR3 is made up of 22 amino acids. Germline V CDR1 and CDR2: SGHDT, YYEEEE. V was cut by 4 bases and J by 7 bases, with 41 bases left in between. The CDR3 reads CASSGTSTDPSTYNHQWGTQYF. The CDR3 bases are TGTGCCAGCAGCGGGACCTCGACGGATCCATCAACATACAATCATCAGTGGGGGACCCAGTACTTC.

The V gene is TRBV19, the J gene TRBJ2-3; unclear D gene. The CDR3 totals 14 residues. Germline V gives CDR1 LNHDA, CDR2 SQIVND (reference sequence). The V end was cut by 0 bases, the J end by 0 bases, with 4 bases between. This chain's CDR3 is CASSIDPSTDTQYF. The CDR3 nucleotides read TGTGCCAGTAGTATAGATCCCAGCACAGATACGCAGTATTTT. Based on the CDR3 plus reference TRBV19 and TRBJ2-3, the full variable domain is DGGITQSPKYLFRKEGQNVTLSCEQNLNHDAMYWYRQDPGQGLRLIYYSQIVNDFQKGDIAEGYSVSREKKESFPLTVTSAQKNPTAFYLCASSIDPSTDTQYFGPGTRLTVL.

There are a few counts of this clonotype. This chain joins TRBV7-8 and TRBJ1-2; tentative D call: TRBD1 (5 bases). This CDR3 comprises 17 residues. The germline gives CDR1 SGHVS, CDR2 FQNEAQ. The V end lost 5 bases, the J end lost 2 bases, and 21 bases lay between the germline ends. The CDR3 loop is CASSPPHWEGRNYGYTF. CDR3 sequence (DNA): TGTGCCAGCAGCCCCCCGCACTGGGAGGGGAGGAACTATGGCTACACCTTC.

J is TRBJ2-5 and V is TRBV10-2; 11 nucleotides agree with TRBD2. CDR3 length: 13 residues. In germline, CDR1 is WSHSY, CDR2 SAAADI. J was trimmed by 2 bases and V by 9 bases; bases with no gene match: 2. The CDR3 nucleotides read TGCGCCAGTATAGCGGGGGGGCAAGAGACCCAGTACTTC. This codes for CASIAGGQETQYF.

This chain links TRBV6-5 with TRBJ2-3, with a weak D call TRBD2 (6 bases). Germline V CDR1 and CDR2: MNHEY, SVGAGI. The CDR3 is 16 amino acids. Trimming removed 5 bases from V and 0 bases from J, with 15 bases in between. CDR3 residues: CASSPGSGTSTDTQYF. In DNA, the CDR3 is TGTGCCAGCAGTCCAGGGTCCGGGACTAGCACAGATACGCAGTATTTT.